This TCR beta chain was found in a study of neoadjuvant anti-PD-1 for oral cavity cancer. Study-wide background: Most patients had three to four biweekly doses of 3 mg/kg nivolumab before resection.

Blood cells were analyzed directly, without culture or expansion. Points from the study as a whole: TCR analyses covered only a few patients per response group.

Comment on this clone: What it binds is not known.

Germline V gives CDR1 SGHVS, CDR2 FNYEAQ. The V and J ends lost 3 bases and 5 bases respectively, with 16 bases between them. The CDR3 spans 16 residues. Sequencing used immunoSEQ multiplex PCR; TCRdb keeps in-frame clones, though not all of them. Seen here are 65,000 to 95,000 clones, approximately 80% observed once, and the top ten hold around 3.1%. Sequencing used PBMCs, obtained before nivolumab (anti-PD-1) treatment. The clonotype originates from a person between 35 and 79 years old with oral cavity squamous cell carcinoma. This rearrangement joins TRBV7-6 to TRBJ2-2, with D perhaps TRBD2 (6 bases). The CDR3: CASSLLTTGATGELFF. In nucleotides, the CDR3 is TGTGCCAGCAGCTTGCTCACAACGGGAGCTACCGGGGAGCTGTTTTTT.